The 22 T cell receptor beta chains below come from one sample, sequenced in a study of T cell changes during pregnancy in multiple sclerosis. Here immunoSEQ multiplex PCR was the method, and the copy in TCRdb shows in-frame clones only, minus some. Counted here are 40,000 or so clones, under 95% occurring once; the ten biggest clones make up about 0.6%. The sample consisted of CD4+ T cells from peripheral blood mononuclear cells, taken in the third trimester of pregnancy. These receptors were collected from a female donor with multiple sclerosis, enrolled in a pregnancy study.

The chain is built from TRBV9 and TRBJ2-1; TRBD2 matches 7 bases. J lost 2 bases, V lost 4 bases, and 6 bases had no gene match. This CDR3 spans 15 amino acids. Per germline, CDR1 SGDLS and CDR2 YYNGEE. This CDR3 is CASSPRGNPYNEQFF. The CDR3 DNA reads TGTGCCAGCAGCCCGCGGGGGAACCCCTACAATGAGCAGTTCTTC.

The V and J genes are TRBV21-1 and TRBJ2-1; the tabulated D call, TRBD2, remains unverified against the DNA. TRBV21-1 is designated a pseudogene. The CDR3 totals 17 residues. The CDR3 DNA sequence: TGTGCCAGCAGCAAAAAGGTCAGCGGGAGGGGCACCAATGAGCAGTTCTTC. Protein: CASSKKVSGRGTNEQFF.

The chain links TRBV18 to TRBJ1-2, with D maybe TRBD1 (5 bases). Germline CDR1 reads KGHSH; CDR2 reads LQKENI. V was pared by 2 bases and J by 2 bases, with 18 bases between. The CDR3 is made up of 17 amino acids. CDR3 loop: CASSPTVESGVNYGYTF. CDR3 coding DNA: TGTGCCAGCTCACCAACAGTTGAATCGGGGGTCAACTATGGCTACACCTTC.

This chain connects TRBV19 to TRBJ1-5; 9 nucleotides agree with TRBD1. The CDR3 is made up of 16 amino acids. Unmatched junction bases numbered 10, after V lost 4 bases and J lost 6 bases. Per the germline V gene, CDR1 is LNHDA and CDR2 is SQIVND (reference sequence). CDR3 residues: CASSRRSQGAGQPQHF. CDR3 DNA: TGTGCCAGTAGTAGGAGGTCACAGGGGGCAGGTCAGCCCCAGCATTTT.

This chain connects TRBV27 to TRBJ1-1; 9 positions match TRBD1. CDR3 length equals 12 residues. In germline, CDR1 is MNHEY, CDR2 SMNVEV (reference sequence). The V gene end was trimmed by 7 bases and the J gene end by 7 bases; junction bases not matched to a gene: 4. The CDR3: CASKGQGGEAFF. CDR3 DNA: TGTGCCAGCAAGGGACAGGGCGGTGAAGCTTTCTTT.

The rearrangement uses TRBV5-1 and TRBJ2-3; TRBD2 matches at 8 bases. V was pared by 8 bases and J by 0 bases, with 5 bases of the junction left unmatched. The CDR3 is 14 residues long. Per germline, CDR1 SGHRS and CDR2 YFSETQ. This chain's CDR3 is CASLSGGSTDTQYF. The CDR3 region has the DNA TGCGCCAGTCTAAGCGGGGGCAGCACAGATACGCAGTATTTT.

V is TRBV9 and J is TRBJ1-4, with D uncertain. Looked up from germline, CDR1 is SGDLS and CDR2 is YYNGEE. The CDR3 length is 13 residues. V was shortened by 2 bases and J by 4 bases, with 6 bases between the two germline ends. CDR3 amino acids: CASSVRSNEKLFF. Here the CDR3 DNA reads TGTGCCAGCAGCGTTAGGAGTAATGAAAAACTGTTTTTT.

The rearrangement uses TRBV6-1 and TRBJ1-2, with D possibly TRBD1 on 5 matching bases. This CDR3 contains 14 residues. CDR1 and CDR2 (germline): MNHNS, SASEGT. The V end lost 6 bases, the J end lost 7 bases, and 18 bases lay between the germline ends. CDR3 residues: CASSLGGSTGGYTF. CDR3 in DNA: TGTGCCAGCAGCCTGGGAGGCAGTACAGGTGGCTACACCTTC.

The rearrangement links TRBV6-5 to TRBJ1-4, with a weak D call TRBD1 (5 bases). V lost 2 bases to trimming and J lost 8 bases, with 15 bases between them. CDR1 and CDR2 from the germline V gene are MNHEY and SVGAGI. This CDR3 comprises 15 residues. The CDR3, as DNA: TGTGCCAGCAGTTACCTACCGGGGGGGGACGAAAAACTGTTTTTT. Its protein product is CASSYLPGGDEKLFF.

This rearrangement joins TRBV10-3 to TRBJ2-3, with 12 positions matching TRBD2. This CDR3 is 18 amino acids long. The J segment lost 0 bases and the V segment lost 2 bases, leaving 6 bases of the junction unmatched. The germline gives CDR1 ENHRY, CDR2 SYGVKD. CDR3: CAISERGGTSGSTDTQYF. The CDR3 DNA reads as TGTGCCATCAGTGAGCGGGGCGGGACTAGCGGGAGCACAGATACGCAGTATTTT.

The chain uses TRBV14 and TRBJ1-2; 8 nucleotides agree with TRBD1. The CDR3 has 14 residues. The germline CDR1 and CDR2 sequences are SGHDN and FVKESK. Trimming took 4 bases from V and 3 from J; bases not matched to a gene: 4. CDR3 residues: CASSLGQVDYGYTF. CDR3 nucleotides: TGTGCCAGCAGCCTGGGACAGGTGGACTATGGCTACACCTTC.

For the CDR3, the DNA is TGTGCCAGCAGGGAAAGGACAGGGCTCTACGAGCAGTACTTC. It yields the protein CASRERTGLYEQYF. This sequence joins TRBV2 and TRBJ2-7; 8 bases align to TRBD1. The CDR3 spans 14 residues. The V segment lost 6 bases and the J segment 3 bases; nucleotides outside the gene matches: 7. Germline-derived CDR1 and CDR2 are SNHLY and FYNNEI.

This CDR3 is CSVSLRQGDYNEQFF. In DNA form, the CDR3 reads TGCAGCGTGTCCTTAAGACAGGGGGATTACAATGAGCAGTTCTTC. The rearrangement joins TRBV29-1 to TRBJ2-1, with 9 nucleotides matching TRBD1. CDR1 is SQVTM, CDR2 ANQGSEA, per germline. The CDR3 sequence is 15 residues long. Unmatched junction bases numbered 10, after V lost 6 bases and J lost 4 bases.

The chain uses TRBV9 and TRBJ2-3, with D perhaps TRBD2 (6 bases). With 3 bases removed from V and 2 bases from J, the gap between germline ends came to 16 bases. The CDR3 length is 16 residues. Germline V gives CDR1 SGDLS, CDR2 YYNGEE. Here the CDR3 DNA reads TGTGCCAGCAGCGCAGCTTTCGGGGGATCCACAGATACGCAGTATTTT. This sequence encodes CASSAAFGGSTDTQYF.

The V gene is TRBV6-1, the J gene TRBJ1-1; D unresolved. The CDR3 covers 13 residues. V was cut by 7 bases and J by 2 bases, with 11 bases left in between. Germline CDR1 reads MNHNS; CDR2 reads SASEGT. The CDR3 region is CASIKRDNTEAFF. The DNA for the CDR3 is TGTGCCAGCATAAAACGGGATAACACTGAAGCTTTCTTT.

The V gene is TRBV5-6, the J gene TRBJ1-4; unclear D gene. The CDR3 spans 14 residues. The ends were cut back, 2 bases at V and 3 bases at J, with 8 bases in the middle. CDR1 is SGHDT and CDR2 is YYEEEE in the germline V gene. The CDR3 DNA reads as TGTGCCAGCAGCTTATCGGGTCCTAATGAAAAACTGTTTTTT. Protein sequence: CASSLSGPNEKLFF.

J is TRBJ2-7 and V is TRBV6-1; possible D gene TRBD1, 5 bases. Trimming removed 7 bases at V and 0 bases at J, with 13 bases between. This CDR3 has 14 amino acids. Germline V gene data show CDR1 as MNHNS and CDR2 as SASEGT. Written as DNA, the CDR3 is TGTGCCAGCACCTCAGGGTTCCGCTCCTACGAGCAGTACTTC. Amino acids: CASTSGFRSYEQYF.

The chain employs TRBV6-5 and TRBJ1-6; D remains unclear. The V end lost 2 bases, the J end lost 9 bases, and 8 bases lay between the germline ends. This CDR3 is 13 amino acids long. Germline V CDR1 and CDR2: MNHEY, SVGAGI. The CDR3 DNA reads as TGTGCCAGCAGTTACACCCGGGGTTCACCCCTCCACTTT. Its translation: CASSYTRGSPLHF.

The rearrangement joins TRBV11-2 to TRBJ1-1; 12 bases map to TRBD1. Germline V gene lookup returns CDR1 SGHAT and CDR2 FQNNGV. V shed 5 bases, J shed 1 base, and the junction held 8 bases outside the gene matches. The CDR3 runs 17 residues. The CDR3 loop is CASSRRPGQGANTEAFF. For the CDR3, the DNA is TGTGCCAGCAGCCGTCGACCGGGACAGGGGGCGAACACTGAAGCTTTCTTT.

This clone appeared once. The gene calls are TRBV18 and TRBJ2-1; 7 nucleotides line up with TRBD1. Germline V gene lookup returns CDR1 KGHSH and CDR2 LQKENI. With 2 bases clipped from V and 8 bases from J, the junction kept 6 bases outside the gene matches. The CDR3 has 14 amino acids. The DNA for the CDR3 is TGTGCCAGCTCACCAGGCACTGGGACAGATGAGCAGTTCTTC. This translates into CASSPGTGTDEQFF.

The chain carries TRBV6-5 and TRBJ2-1; tentatively, D is TRBD1 (5 bases). CDR3 length: 13 amino acids. Trimming removed 4 bases from V and 7 bases from J, with 11 bases in between. Germline V CDR1 and CDR2: MNHEY, SVGAGI. The CDR3 DNA reads TGTGCCAGCAGTTTCAACAGGAAAAATGAGCAGTTCTTC. Its protein is CASSFNRKNEQFF.

The rearrangement joins TRBV7-3 to TRBJ2-5, with 7 bases fitting TRBD1. V gave up 6 bases and J gave up 5 bases; unmatched junction bases: 12. The germline CDR1 and CDR2 sequences are SGHTA and FQGTGA. This CDR3 region has 15 residues. CDR3 loop: CASSLQRGQRETQYF. The DNA for the CDR3 is TGTGCCAGCAGTTTACAAAGGGGGCAAAGGGAGACCCAGTACTTC.